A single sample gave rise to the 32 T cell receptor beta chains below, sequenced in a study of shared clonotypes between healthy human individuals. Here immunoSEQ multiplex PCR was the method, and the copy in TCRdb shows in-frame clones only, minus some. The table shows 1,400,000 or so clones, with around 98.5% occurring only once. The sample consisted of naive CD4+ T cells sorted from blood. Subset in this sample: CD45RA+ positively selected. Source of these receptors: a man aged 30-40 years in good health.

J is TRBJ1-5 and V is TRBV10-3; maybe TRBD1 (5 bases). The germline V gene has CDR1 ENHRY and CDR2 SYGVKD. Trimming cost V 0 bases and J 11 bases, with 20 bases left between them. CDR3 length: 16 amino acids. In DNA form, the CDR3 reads TGTGCCATCAGTGAGTCAGTACTTCGAGACCCAGGGTCCCAGCATTTT. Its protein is CAISESVLRDPGSQHF.

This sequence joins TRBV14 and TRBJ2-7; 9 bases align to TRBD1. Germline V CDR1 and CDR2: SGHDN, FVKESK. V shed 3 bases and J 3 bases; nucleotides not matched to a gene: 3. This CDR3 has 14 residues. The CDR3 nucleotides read TGTGCCAGCAGCCACCCGGGACAGGGCTACGAGCAGTACTTC. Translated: CASSHPGQGYEQYF.

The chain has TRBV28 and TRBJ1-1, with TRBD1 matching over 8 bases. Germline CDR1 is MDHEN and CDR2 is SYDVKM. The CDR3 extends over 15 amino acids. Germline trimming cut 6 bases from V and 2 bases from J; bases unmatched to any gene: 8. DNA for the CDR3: TGTGCCAGCAGCCCAGGGGGCCCACCCAACACTGAAGCTTTCTTT. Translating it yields CASSPGGPPNTEAFF. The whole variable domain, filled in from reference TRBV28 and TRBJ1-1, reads DVKVTQSSRYLVKRTGEKVFLECVQDMDHENMFWYRQDPGLGLRLIYFSYDVKMKEKGDIPEGYSVSREKKERFSLILESASTNQTSMYLCASSPGGPPNTEAFFGQGTRLTVV.

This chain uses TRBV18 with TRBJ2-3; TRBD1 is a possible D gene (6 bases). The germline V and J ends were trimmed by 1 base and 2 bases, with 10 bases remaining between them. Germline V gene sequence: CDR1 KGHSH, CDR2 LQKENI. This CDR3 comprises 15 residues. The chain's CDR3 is CASSPLDRPTDTQYF. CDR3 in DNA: TGTGCCAGCTCACCACTGGACAGACCCACAGATACGCAGTATTTT.

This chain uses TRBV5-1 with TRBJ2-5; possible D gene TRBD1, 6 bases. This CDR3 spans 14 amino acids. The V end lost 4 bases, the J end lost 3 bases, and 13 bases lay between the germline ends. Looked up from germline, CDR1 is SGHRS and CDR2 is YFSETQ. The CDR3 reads CASSQQGPKETQYF. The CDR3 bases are TGCGCCAGCAGCCAACAGGGTCCGAAAGAGACCCAGTACTTC.

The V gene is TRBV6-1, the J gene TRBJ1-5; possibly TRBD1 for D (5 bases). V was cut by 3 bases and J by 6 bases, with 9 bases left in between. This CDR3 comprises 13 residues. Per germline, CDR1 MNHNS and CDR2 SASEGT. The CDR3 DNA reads TGTGCCAGCAGTGAGGGACGTCCTCAGCCCCAGCATTTT. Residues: CASSEGRPQPQHF.

The CDR3 DNA follows: TGTGCCAGCAGCGTAGACCCAGAGCAGGGAAGAGAGACCCAGTACTTC. It specifies CASSVDPEQGRETQYF. The rearrangement uses TRBV9 and TRBJ2-5; tentatively, D is TRBD1 (5 bases). V was shortened by 0 bases and J by 4 bases, with 16 bases between the two germline ends. The germline V gene has CDR1 SGDLS and CDR2 YYNGEE. The CDR3 has 16 amino acids.

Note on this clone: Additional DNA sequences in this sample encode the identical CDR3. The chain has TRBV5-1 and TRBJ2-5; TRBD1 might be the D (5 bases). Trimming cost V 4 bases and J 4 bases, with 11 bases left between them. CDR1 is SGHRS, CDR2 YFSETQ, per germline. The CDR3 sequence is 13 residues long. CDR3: CASSPGFGETQYF. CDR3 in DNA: TGCGCCAGCAGCCCAGGGTTCGGAGAGACCCAGTACTTC. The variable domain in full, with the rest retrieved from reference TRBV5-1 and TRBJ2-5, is KAGVTQTPRYLIKTRGQQVTLSCSPISGHRSVSWYQQTPGQGLQFLFEYFSETQRNKGNFPGRFSGRQFSNSRSEMNVSTLELGDSALYLCASSPGFGETQYFGPGTRLLVL.

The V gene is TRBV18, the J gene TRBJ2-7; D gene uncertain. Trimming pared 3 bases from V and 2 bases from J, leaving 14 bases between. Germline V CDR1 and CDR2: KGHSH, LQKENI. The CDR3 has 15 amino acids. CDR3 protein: CASSPRRGRAYEQYF. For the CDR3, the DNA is TGTGCCAGCTCACCCCGGCGTGGACGAGCCTACGAGCAGTACTTC. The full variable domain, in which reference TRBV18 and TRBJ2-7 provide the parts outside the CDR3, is NAGVMQNPRHLVRRRGQEARLRCSPMKGHSHVYWYRQLPEEGLKFMVYLQKENIIDESGMPKERFSAEFPKEGPSILRIQQVVRGDSAAYFCASSPRRGRAYEQYFGPGTRLTVT.

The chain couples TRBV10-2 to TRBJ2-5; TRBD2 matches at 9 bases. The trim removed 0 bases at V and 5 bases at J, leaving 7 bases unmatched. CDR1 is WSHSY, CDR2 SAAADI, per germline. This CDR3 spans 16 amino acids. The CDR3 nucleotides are TGCGCCAGCAGTGAGTCGATAGCGGGAGCGCAGGAGACCCAGTACTTC. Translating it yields CASSESIAGAQETQYF.

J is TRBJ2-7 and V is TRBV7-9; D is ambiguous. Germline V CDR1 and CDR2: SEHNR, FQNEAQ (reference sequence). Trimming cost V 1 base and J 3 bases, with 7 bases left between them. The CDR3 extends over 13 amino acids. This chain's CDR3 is CASSLDARYEQYF. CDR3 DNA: TGTGCCAGCAGCTTAGACGCCCGCTACGAGCAGTACTTC.

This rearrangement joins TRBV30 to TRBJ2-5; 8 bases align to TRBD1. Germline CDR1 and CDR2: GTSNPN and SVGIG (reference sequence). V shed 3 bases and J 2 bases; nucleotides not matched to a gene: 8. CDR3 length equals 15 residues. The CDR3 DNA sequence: TGTGCCTGGAGGGAGGGACAGGTACTACAAGAGACCCAGTACTTC. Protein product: CAWREGQVLQETQYF.

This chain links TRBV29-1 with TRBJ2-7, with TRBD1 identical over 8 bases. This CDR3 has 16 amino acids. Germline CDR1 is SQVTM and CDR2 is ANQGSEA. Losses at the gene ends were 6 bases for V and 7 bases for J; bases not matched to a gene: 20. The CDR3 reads CSVASTGGITYGEQYF. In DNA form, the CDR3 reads TGCAGCGTCGCGTCTACAGGGGGAATCACCTATGGGGAGCAGTACTTC.

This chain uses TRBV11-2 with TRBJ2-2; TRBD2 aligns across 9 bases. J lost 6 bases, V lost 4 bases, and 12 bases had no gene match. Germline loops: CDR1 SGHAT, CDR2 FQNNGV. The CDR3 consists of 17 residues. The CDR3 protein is CASSSSAGLASPGELFF. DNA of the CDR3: TGTGCCAGCAGCTCCTCGGCCGGACTAGCGTCTCCCGGGGAGCTGTTTTTT.

DNA for the CDR3: TGCGCCAGCAGGGAACATATCGGAGGGAGACTAGCGAAAACAGCCCCGTACTTC. Translated: CASREHIGGRLAKTAPYF. The chain recombines TRBV10-2 with TRBJ2-7, with 8 nucleotides matching TRBD2. Germline lookup yields CDR1 WSHSY and CDR2 SAAADI. V gave up 6 bases and J gave up 12 bases; unmatched junction bases: 28. CDR3 length: 18 residues.

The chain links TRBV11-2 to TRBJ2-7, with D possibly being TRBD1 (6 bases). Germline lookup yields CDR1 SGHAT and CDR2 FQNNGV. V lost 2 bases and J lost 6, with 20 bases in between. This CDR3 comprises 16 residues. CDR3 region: CASSLRVGALAPEQYF. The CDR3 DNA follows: TGTGCCAGCAGCTTAAGGGTGGGGGCCCTAGCTCCCGAGCAGTACTTC. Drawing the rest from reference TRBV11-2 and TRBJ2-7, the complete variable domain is EAGVAQSPRYKIIEKRQSVAFWCNPISGHATLYWYQQILGQGPKLLIQFQNNGVVDDSQLPKDRFSAERLKGVDSTLKIQPAKLEDSAVYLCASSLRVGALAPEQYFGPGTRLTVT.

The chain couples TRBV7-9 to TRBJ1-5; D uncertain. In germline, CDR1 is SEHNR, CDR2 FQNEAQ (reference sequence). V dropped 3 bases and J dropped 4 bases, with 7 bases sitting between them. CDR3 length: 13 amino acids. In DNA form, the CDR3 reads TGTGCCAGCAGCTTCGGGGTAAATCAGCCCCAGCATTTT. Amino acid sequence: CASSFGVNQPQHF.

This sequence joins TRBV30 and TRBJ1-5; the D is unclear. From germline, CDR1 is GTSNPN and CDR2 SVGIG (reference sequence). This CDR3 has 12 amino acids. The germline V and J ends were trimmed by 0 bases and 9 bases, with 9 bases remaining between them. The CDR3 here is CAWSVPTGPQHF. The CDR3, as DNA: TGTGCCTGGAGTGTACCTACGGGGCCCCAGCATTTT.

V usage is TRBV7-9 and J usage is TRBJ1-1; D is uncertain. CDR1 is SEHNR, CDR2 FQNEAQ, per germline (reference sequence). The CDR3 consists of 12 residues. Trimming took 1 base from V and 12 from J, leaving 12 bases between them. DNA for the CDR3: TGTGCCAGCAGCTTAGTCGACCCCCAGACTTTCTTT. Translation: CASSLVDPQTFF.

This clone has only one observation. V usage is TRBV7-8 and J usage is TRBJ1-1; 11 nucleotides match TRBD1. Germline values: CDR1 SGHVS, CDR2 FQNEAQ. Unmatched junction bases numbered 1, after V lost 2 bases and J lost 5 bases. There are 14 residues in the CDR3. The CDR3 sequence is CASSLWDRGTEAFF. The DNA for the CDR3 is TGTGCCAGCAGCTTATGGGACAGGGGGACTGAAGCTTTCTTT.

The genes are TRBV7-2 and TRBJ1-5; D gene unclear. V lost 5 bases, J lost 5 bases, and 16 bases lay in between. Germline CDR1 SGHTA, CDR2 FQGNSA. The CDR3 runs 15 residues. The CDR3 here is CASSPARGGDQPQHF. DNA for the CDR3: TGTGCCAGCAGCCCAGCAAGAGGCGGGGATCAGCCCCAGCATTTT.

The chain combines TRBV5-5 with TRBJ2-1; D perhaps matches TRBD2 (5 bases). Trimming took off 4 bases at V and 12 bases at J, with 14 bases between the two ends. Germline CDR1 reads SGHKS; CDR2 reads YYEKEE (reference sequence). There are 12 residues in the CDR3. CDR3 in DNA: TGTGCCAGCAGCCAACTAGACCGTGGGCAGTTCTTC. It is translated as CASSQLDRGQFF.

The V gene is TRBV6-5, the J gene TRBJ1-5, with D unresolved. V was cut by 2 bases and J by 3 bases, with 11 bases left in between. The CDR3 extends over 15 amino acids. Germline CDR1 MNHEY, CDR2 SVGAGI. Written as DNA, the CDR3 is TGTGCCAGCAGTTACGATAACACACACAATCAGCCCCAGCATTTT. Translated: CASSYDNTHNQPQHF.

The CDR3 DNA sequence: TGTGCCTGGAGTGTGGGGGGGGCCAAGGGCTACACCTTC. The encoded protein is CAWSVGGAKGYTF. The V and J genes are TRBV30 and TRBJ1-2; a weak D match, TRBD1 (6 bases). V lost 0 bases to trimming and J lost 8 bases, with 13 bases between them. The CDR3 length is 13 residues. Germline V gene data show CDR1 as GTSNPN and CDR2 as SVGIG (reference sequence).

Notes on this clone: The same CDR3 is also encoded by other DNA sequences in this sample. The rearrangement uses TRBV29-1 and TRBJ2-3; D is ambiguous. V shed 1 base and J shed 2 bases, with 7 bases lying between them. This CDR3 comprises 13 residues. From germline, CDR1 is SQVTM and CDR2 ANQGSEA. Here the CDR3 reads CSVEGRHTDTQYF. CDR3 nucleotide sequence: TGCAGCGTTGAAGGGCGACACACAGATACGCAGTATTTT.

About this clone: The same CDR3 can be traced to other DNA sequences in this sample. For the CDR3, the DNA is TGTGCCTGGAAGCGGACTCCAAACACCGGGGAGCTGTTTTTT. Protein product: CAWKRTPNTGELFF. The chain links TRBV30 to TRBJ2-2, with D possibly matching TRBD2 (5 bases). Germline lookup yields CDR1 GTSNPN and CDR2 SVGIG (reference sequence). CDR3 length equals 14 residues. Trimming removed 4 bases at V and 2 bases at J, with 11 bases between.

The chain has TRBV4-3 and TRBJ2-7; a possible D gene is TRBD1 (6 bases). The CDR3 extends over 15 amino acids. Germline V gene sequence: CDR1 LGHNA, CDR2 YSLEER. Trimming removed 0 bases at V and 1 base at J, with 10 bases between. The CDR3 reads CASSQDRQGSYEQYF. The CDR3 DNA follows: TGCGCCAGCAGCCAAGATAGGCAGGGGTCCTACGAGCAGTACTTC.

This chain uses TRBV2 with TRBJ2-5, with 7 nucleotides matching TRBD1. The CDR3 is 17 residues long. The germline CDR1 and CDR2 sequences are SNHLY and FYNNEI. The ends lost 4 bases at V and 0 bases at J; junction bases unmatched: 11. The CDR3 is CASSAPSDRPDQETQYF. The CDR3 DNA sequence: TGTGCCAGCAGTGCCCCTTCGGACAGGCCTGACCAAGAGACCCAGTACTTC.

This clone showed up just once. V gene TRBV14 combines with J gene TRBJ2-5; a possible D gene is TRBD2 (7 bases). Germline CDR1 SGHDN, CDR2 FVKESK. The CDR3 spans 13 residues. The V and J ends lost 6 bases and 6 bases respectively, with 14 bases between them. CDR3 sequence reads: CASSHTRGQTQYF. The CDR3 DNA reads TGTGCCAGCAGTCACACGCGGGGGCAGACCCAGTACTTC.

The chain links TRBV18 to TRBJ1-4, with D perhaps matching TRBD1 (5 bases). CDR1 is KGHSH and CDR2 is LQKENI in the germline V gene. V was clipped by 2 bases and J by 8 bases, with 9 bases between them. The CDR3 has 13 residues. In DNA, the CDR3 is TGTGCCAGCTCACCATCCGGGGACGAAAAACTGTTTTTT. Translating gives CASSPSGDEKLFF.

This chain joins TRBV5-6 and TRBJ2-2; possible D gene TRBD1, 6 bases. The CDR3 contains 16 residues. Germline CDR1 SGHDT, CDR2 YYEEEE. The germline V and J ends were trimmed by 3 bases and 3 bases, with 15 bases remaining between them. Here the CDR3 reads CASSSGHQGYTGELFF. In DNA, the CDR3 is TGTGCCAGCAGCTCGGGACATCAGGGATACACCGGGGAGCTGTTTTTT. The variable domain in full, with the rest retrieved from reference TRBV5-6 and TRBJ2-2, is DAGVTQSPTHLIKTRGQQVTLRCSPKSGHDTVSWYQQALGQGPQFIFQYYEEEERQRGNFPDRFSGHQFPNYSSELNVNALLLGDSALYLCASSSGHQGYTGELFFGEGSRLTVL.

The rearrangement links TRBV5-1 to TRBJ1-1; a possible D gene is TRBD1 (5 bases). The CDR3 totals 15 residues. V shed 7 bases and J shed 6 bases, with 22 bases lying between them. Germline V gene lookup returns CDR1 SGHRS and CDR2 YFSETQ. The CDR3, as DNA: TGCGCCAGCGAAGACCAACCGGGACCTCAAGCTGAAGCTTTCTTT. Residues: CASEDQPGPQAEAFF. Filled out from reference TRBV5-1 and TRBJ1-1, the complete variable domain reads KAGVTQTPRYLIKTRGQQVTLSCSPISGHRSVSWYQQTPGQGLQFLFEYFSETQRNKGNFPGRFSGRQFSNSRSEMNVSTLELGDSALYLCASEDQPGPQAEAFFGQGTRLTVV.